The entry below describes one TCR beta chain. The antigen remains undetermined. V was cut by 2 bases and J by 4 bases, with 8 bases left in between. The CDR3 spans 14 residues. The germline CDR1 and CDR2 sequences are MNHNS and SASEGT. Each sample had two DNA replicates, about 0.5 ug blood or about 1.5 ug tissue. Sequenced by immunoSEQ multiplex PCR; TCRdb stores in-frame clones only, minus some. In the table there are 25,000 to 30,000 clones, under 75% of which are singletons. The data originate from a study of early stage breast cancer tumors. Study overall: Invasive lobular carcinomas made up about 30% of the 12 ER+/PR+/HER2- tumors.

Study results and caveats: Functional markers like CD4, CD8 and FOXP3 were missed in bulk sequencing. Compared with adjacent normal breast tissue, tumors showed around 2.7-fold greater T cell density and higher clonality.

The V and J genes are TRBV6-1 and TRBJ2-2; D is undetermined. This receptor was taken from a person between 50 and 60 years old with breast cancer. Sequences were obtained from blood. CDR3 in DNA: TGTGCCAGCAGTGAATTTCACGGCACCGGGGAGCTGTTTTTT. It yields the protein CASSEFHGTGELFF.